This T cell receptor beta chain was found in a study of CD8 T cells in Susac syndrome. The authors reverse transcribed about 0.5 to 1 ug RNA with random hexamers. Each CDR3 protein gets one entry after TCRdb re-called the immunoSEQ multiplex PCR reads with MiXCR. This sample yields more than 150,000 distinct CDR3 sequences, of which about 95% are seen a single time; 0.11% to 0.15% belongs to the top ten. This clonotype was seen just once. The ends lost 4 bases at V and 0 bases at J; junction bases unmatched: 4. Looked up from germline, CDR1 is DFQATT and CDR2 is SNEGSKA (reference sequence). The CDR3 spans 15 residues.

The gene calls are TRBV20-1 and TRBJ2-3, with 10 positions matching TRBD2. This sequence was found in a human donor in good health. Sequenced input: CD4+ T cells from PBMCs. CDR3 bases: TGCAGTGCTACCGAACTAGCGGGGAGCACAGATACGCAGTATTTT. It encodes CSATELAGSTDTQYF.